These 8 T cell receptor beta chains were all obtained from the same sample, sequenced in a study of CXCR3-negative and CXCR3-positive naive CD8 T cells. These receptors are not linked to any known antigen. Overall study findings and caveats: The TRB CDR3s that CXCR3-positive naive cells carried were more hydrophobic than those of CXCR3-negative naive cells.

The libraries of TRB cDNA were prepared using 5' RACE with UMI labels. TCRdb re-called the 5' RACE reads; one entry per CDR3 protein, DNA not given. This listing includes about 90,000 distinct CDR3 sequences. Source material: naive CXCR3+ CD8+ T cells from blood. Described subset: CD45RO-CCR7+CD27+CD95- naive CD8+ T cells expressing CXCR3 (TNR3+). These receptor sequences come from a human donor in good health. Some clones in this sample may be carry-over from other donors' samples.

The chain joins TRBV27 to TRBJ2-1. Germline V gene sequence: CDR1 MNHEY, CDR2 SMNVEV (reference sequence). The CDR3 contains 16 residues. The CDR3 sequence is CASSLSGGSSYNEQFF.

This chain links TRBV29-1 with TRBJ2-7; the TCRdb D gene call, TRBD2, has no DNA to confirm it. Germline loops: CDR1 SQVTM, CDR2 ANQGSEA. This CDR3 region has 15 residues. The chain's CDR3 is CSVEAGGLADYEQYF.

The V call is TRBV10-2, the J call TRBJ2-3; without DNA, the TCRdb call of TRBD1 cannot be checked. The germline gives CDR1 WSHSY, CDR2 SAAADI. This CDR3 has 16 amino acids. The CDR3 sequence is CASSDPTGGLTDTQYF.

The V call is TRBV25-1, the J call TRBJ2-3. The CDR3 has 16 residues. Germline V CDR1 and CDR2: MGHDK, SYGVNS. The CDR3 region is CASSEYVLVGTDTQYF.

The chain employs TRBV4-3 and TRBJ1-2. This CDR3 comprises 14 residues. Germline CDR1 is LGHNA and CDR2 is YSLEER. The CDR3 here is CASSQDRQFYGYTF.

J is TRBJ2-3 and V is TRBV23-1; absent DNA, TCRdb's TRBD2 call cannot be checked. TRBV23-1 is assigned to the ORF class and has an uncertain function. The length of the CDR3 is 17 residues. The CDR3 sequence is CASSTSPGGLQADTQYF.

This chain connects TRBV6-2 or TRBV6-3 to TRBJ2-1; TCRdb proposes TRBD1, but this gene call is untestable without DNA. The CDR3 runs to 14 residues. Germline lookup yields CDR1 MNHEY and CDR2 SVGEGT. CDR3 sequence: CASVRQGAYNAHLF.

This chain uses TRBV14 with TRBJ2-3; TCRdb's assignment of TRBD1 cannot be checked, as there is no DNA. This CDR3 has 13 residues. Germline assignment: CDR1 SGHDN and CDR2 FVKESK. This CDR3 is CASQRRPSDTQYF.